The 27 T cell receptor beta chains presented below share a single source sample, sequenced in a study of control samples from healthy donors and cancer patients (dated by TCRdb to the early 2020s). The library was generated by the immunoSEQ multiplex PCR assay. Held by TCRdb, this immuneACCESS table contains in-frame sequences only and omits some clones. Under half of the omission traces to an unresolved V gene where checked; the cause of the rest is unknown. Present in this sample are some 130,000 clones, roughly 91% of which were seen just once. The top ten hold about 1.5% of the sample. Sequenced: PBMCs. Receptor source: a man aged 45-60 years with head and neck cancer.

This clone was observed a few times. The V and J genes are TRBV2 and TRBJ2-3; D is unresolved. CDR3 length: 15 amino acids. The V gene lost 3 bases and the J gene lost 1 base, with 11 bases spanning the gap. The germline CDR1 and CDR2 sequences are SNHLY and FYNNEI. The CDR3 DNA reads as TGTGCCAGCAGTGATAATCCCAGCCGCACAGATACGCAGTATTTT. It translates to CASSDNPSRTDTQYF.

The chain carries TRBV6-6 and TRBJ2-2; 7 positions match TRBD2. The CDR3 contains 12 residues. The V segment lost 6 bases and the J segment 6 bases; nucleotides outside the gene matches: 1. Germline CDR1 is MNHNY and CDR2 is SVGAGI (reference sequence). CDR3 bases: TGTGCCAGCAGCCTAGCGGCCGGGGAGCTGTTTTTT. Encoded protein: CASSLAAGELFF.

This chain links TRBV15 with TRBJ2-2; D may be TRBD1 (5 bases). From germline, CDR1 is LNHNV and CDR2 YYDKDF (reference sequence). V gave up 0 bases and J gave up 4 bases, with 9 bases separating them. The CDR3 has 15 residues. The CDR3 bases are TGTGCCACCAGCAGAGATTTAAGGGGCACCGGGGAGCTGTTTTTT. Residues: CATSRDLRGTGELFF.

The chain joins TRBV4-1 to TRBJ1-2; D uncertain. The germline CDR1 and CDR2 sequences are MGHRA and YSYEKL. The CDR3 contains 16 residues. V lost 3 bases, J lost 4 bases, and 18 bases lay in between. CDR3 sequence (DNA): TGCGCCAGCAGCCACCCGACCGCGCCCCGGCGCTATGGCTACACCTTC. Its protein product is CASSHPTAPRRYGYTF.

The gene calls are TRBV28 and TRBJ1-2; D perhaps matches TRBD1 (6 bases). V lost 6 bases and J lost 8, with 16 bases in between. The CDR3 has 13 residues. CDR1 MDHEN and CDR2 SYDVKM come from the germline V gene. As DNA, the CDR3 is TGTGCCAGCAGCTCCGGGACACGGGGAGGCTACACCTTC. Protein product: CASSSGTRGGYTF.

The rearrangement links TRBV28 to TRBJ2-1; maybe TRBD2 (6 bases). Trimming shortened V by 7 bases and J by 5 bases, and 12 bases separated the two germline ends. CDR1 is MDHEN, CDR2 SYDVKM, per germline. This CDR3 comprises 13 residues. Written as DNA, the CDR3 is TGTGCCAGCATCTCGACGGGGGACAATGAGCAGTTCTTC. It is translated as CASISTGDNEQFF.

The gene calls are TRBV5-1 and TRBJ2-2, with 7 bases that match TRBD1. The CDR3 runs to 16 residues. Unmatched junction bases numbered 4, after V lost 2 bases and J lost 0 bases. Germline CDR1 is SGHRS and CDR2 is YFSETQ. CDR3: CASSLGTATNTGELFF. The CDR3 DNA reads TGCGCCAGCAGCTTAGGGACAGCTACGAACACCGGGGAGCTGTTTTTT.

CDR3 amino acids: CASSKGTGSATNEKLFF. The CDR3 DNA is TGTGCCAGCAGCAAAGGGACAGGGTCGGCAACTAATGAAAAACTGTTTTTT. The chain couples TRBV21-1 to TRBJ1-4; the listed D gene, TRBD1, was not tested against the DNA. TRBV21-1 is labeled a pseudogene. This CDR3 has 17 residues.

V is TRBV7-3 and J is TRBJ2-4; 7 bases fit TRBD1. The CDR3 sequence is 13 residues long. V was clipped by 5 bases and J by 8 bases; unmatched bases: 6. CDR1 SGHTA and CDR2 FQGTGA come from the germline V gene. The CDR3 coding sequence is TGTGCCAGCAGCCGACAGGGTTCGGACATTCAGTACTTC. It encodes CASSRQGSDIQYF.

This clone was observed a handful of times. The chain joins TRBV7-9 to TRBJ1-2; TRBD1 matches at 9 bases. The CDR3 sequence is 14 residues long. CDR1 and CDR2 from the germline V gene are SEHNR and FQNEAQ (reference sequence). Trimming at V came to 5 bases and at J to 8 bases, leaving 9 bases not matched to a gene. CDR3 residues: CASSLVQGAGGYTF. As DNA, the CDR3 is TGTGCCAGCAGCCTGGTACAGGGGGCGGGAGGCTACACCTTC.

The V call is TRBV5-1, the J call TRBJ2-3; D is ambiguous. The CDR3 loop spans 15 amino acids. V was shortened by 3 bases and J by 1 base, with 12 bases between the two germline ends. CDR1 SGHRS and CDR2 YFSETQ come from the germline V gene. The CDR3 DNA reads TGCGCCAGCAGCTCTTGGCCCACTGGCACAGATACGCAGTATTTT. It yields the protein CASSSWPTGTDTQYF.

The rearrangement joins TRBV18 to TRBJ2-7, with TRBD1 matching over 8 bases. Germline V gives CDR1 KGHSH, CDR2 LQKENI. Trimming cost V 3 bases and J 5 bases; bases outside gene matches: 3. The CDR3 is made up of 13 amino acids. The CDR3 DNA reads TGTGCCAGCTCACCGACAGGGGACCACGAGCAGTACTTC. Residues: CASSPTGDHEQYF. The full variable domain, in which reference TRBV18 and TRBJ2-7 provide the parts outside the CDR3, is NAGVMQNPRHLVRRRGQEARLRCSPMKGHSHVYWYRQLPEEGLKFMVYLQKENIIDESGMPKERFSAEFPKEGPSILRIQQVVRGDSAAYFCASSPTGDHEQYFGPGTRLTVT.

The CDR3 nucleotides are TGTGCCAGCAGCTTTGATCCGGACTATGGCTACACCTTC. It translates to CASSFDPDYGYTF. V is TRBV5-4 and J is TRBJ1-2; D not certain. This CDR3 has 13 residues. Trimming took 2 bases from V and 3 from J, leaving 8 bases between them. Germline CDR1 reads SGHNT; CDR2 reads YYREEE (reference sequence). Filled out from reference TRBV5-4 and TRBJ1-2, the complete variable domain reads ETGVTQSPTHLIKTRGQQVTLRCSSQSGHNTVSWYQQALGQGPQFIFQYYREEENGRGNFPPRFSGLQFPNYSSELNVNALELDDSALYLCASSFDPDYGYTFGSGTRLTVV.

V is TRBV7-2 and J is TRBJ2-1; a weak D match, TRBD2 (6 bases). The V end was cut by 5 bases, the J end by 7 bases, with 18 bases between. Germline assignment: CDR1 SGHTA and CDR2 FQGNSA. This CDR3 is built from 15 residues. CDR3 DNA sequence: TGTGCCAGCAGCAGAAGGACTACAGGCCAAAATGAGCAGTTCTTC. Amino acids: CASSRRTTGQNEQFF.

The rearrangement joins TRBV4-3 to TRBJ1-2; TRBD1 is a possible D gene (5 bases). Deletions cut 3 bases from V and 8 bases from J, with 13 bases between. The CDR3 consists of 13 residues. Per germline, CDR1 LGHNA and CDR2 YSLEER. CDR3 residues: CASSHQSGDGYTF. The CDR3 DNA reads TGCGCCAGCAGCCACCAGAGCGGGGACGGCTACACCTTC.

The CDR3 spells CASSLQLNTEAFF. CDR3 DNA: TGTGCCAGCAGTTTACAATTGAACACTGAAGCTTTCTTT. The genes are TRBV27 and TRBJ1-1, with D unclear. Germline values: CDR1 MNHEY, CDR2 SMNVEV (reference sequence). V lost 2 bases and J lost 0, with 4 bases in between. This CDR3 region has 13 residues.

The chain carries TRBV4-2 and TRBJ2-1; D may be TRBD2 (6 bases). This CDR3 spans 16 amino acids. The V gene's germline CDR1 is LGHNA and CDR2 YNFKEQ. Trimming removed 0 bases from V and 1 base from J, with 10 bases in between. CDR3 sequence: CASSQDVSGSYNEQFF. The CDR3 DNA sequence: TGTGCCAGCAGCCAAGATGTCAGCGGGTCCTACAATGAGCAGTTCTTC.

The chain couples TRBV29-1 to TRBJ2-2; 9 bases align to TRBD2. This CDR3 has 15 residues. The junction had 5 bases not matched to a gene; V was cut back by 0 bases and J by 6 bases. Germline CDR1 SQVTM, CDR2 ANQGSEA. The DNA for the CDR3 is TGCAGCGTTGAAGATCCGGGCGGGAGGGCCGGGGAGCTGTTTTTT. It specifies CSVEDPGGRAGELFF.

The V and J genes are TRBV7-2 and TRBJ2-5, with TRBD1 identical over 7 bases. Germline assignment: CDR1 SGHTA and CDR2 FQGNSA. This CDR3 has 13 amino acids. The junction had 5 bases not matched to a gene; V was cut back by 5 bases and J by 5 bases. The CDR3 coding sequence is TGTGCCAGCAGCGGCGTGACAGGGGAGACCCAGTACTTC. Translating gives CASSGVTGETQYF.

This chain links TRBV5-4 with TRBJ1-4; D is ambiguous. This CDR3 is built from 17 residues. Between the trimmed V and J ends, which lost 0 bases and 0 bases, there was a span of 12 bases. Germline lookup yields CDR1 SGHNT and CDR2 YYREEE (reference sequence). CDR3 in amino acids: CASSLGSAIATNEKLFF. Written as DNA, the CDR3 is TGTGCCAGCAGCTTGGGGTCCGCCATTGCAACTAATGAAAAACTGTTTTTT. The full variable domain, with the rest looked up from reference TRBV5-4 and TRBJ1-4, is ETGVTQSPTHLIKTRGQQVTLRCSSQSGHNTVSWYQQALGQGPQFIFQYYREEENGRGNFPPRFSGLQFPNYSSELNVNALELDDSALYLCASSLGSAIATNEKLFFGSGTQLSVL.

The rearrangement uses TRBV3-1 (or the pseudogene TRBV3-2) and TRBJ1-1; TRBD1 is a possible D gene (6 bases). With 2 bases removed from V and 11 bases from J, the gap between germline ends came to 9 bases. The CDR3 consists of 11 residues. From germline, CDR1 is LGHDT and CDR2 YNNKEL (reference sequence). CDR3 nucleotides: TGTGCCAGCAGCCAAAGGGGGGGGGCTTTCTTT. Amino acids: CASSQRGGAFF.

Here the CDR3 reads CATSRSTPVGDTQYF. The DNA for the CDR3 is TGTGCCACCAGCAGATCAACCCCCGTTGGGGATACGCAGTATTTT. V is TRBV15 and J is TRBJ2-3; no firm D call. V was clipped by 2 bases and J by 6 bases, with 15 bases between them. CDR1 LNHNV and CDR2 YYDKDF come from the germline V gene (reference sequence). The CDR3 has 15 amino acids.

This rearrangement joins TRBV2 to TRBJ1-4, with no clear D. The germline V and J ends were trimmed by 2 bases and 7 bases, with 8 bases remaining between them. This CDR3 spans 13 amino acids. CDR1 is SNHLY, CDR2 FYNNEI, per germline. The DNA for the CDR3 is TGTGCCAGCAGTGAATCTTTCGGTGAAAAACTGTTTTTT. Translation gives CASSESFGEKLFF.

The chain links TRBV19 to TRBJ2-7; unclear D gene. With 3 bases removed from V and 2 bases from J, the gap between germline ends came to 11 bases. The length of the CDR3 is 14 residues. Per germline, CDR1 LNHDA and CDR2 SQIVND (reference sequence). As DNA, the CDR3 is TGTGCCAGTAGTATTGGGGATCCACCCTACGAGCAGTACTTC. Its protein product is CASSIGDPPYEQYF.

The rearrangement links TRBV10-3 to TRBJ1-1, with D perhaps TRBD1 (6 bases). The V end lost 6 bases, the J end lost 1 base, and 15 bases lay between the germline ends. This CDR3 has 15 residues. Germline CDR1 reads ENHRY; CDR2 reads SYGVKD. This chain's CDR3 is CAISSPGQKNTEAFF. The CDR3 nucleotides read TGTGCCATCAGCTCGCCGGGACAAAAGAACACTGAAGCTTTCTTT.

The rearrangement joins TRBV6-1 to TRBJ1-4, with D perhaps TRBD1 (6 bases). The CDR3 has 14 amino acids. V was shortened by 6 bases and J by 7 bases, with 15 bases between the two germline ends. Germline V gene data show CDR1 as MNHNS and CDR2 as SASEGT. The CDR3 loop reads CASSSRGWAEKLFF. The DNA of the CDR3 is TGTGCCAGCAGCTCCAGGGGTTGGGCTGAAAAACTGTTTTTT.

The chain joins TRBV5-1 to TRBJ2-3, with D perhaps matching TRBD1 or TRBD2 (6 bases each). This CDR3 is 18 amino acids long. Germline V lookup: CDR1 SGHRS, CDR2 YFSETQ. V lost 3 bases and J 2 bases, leaving 22 bases between the germline ends. CDR3 coding DNA: TGCGCCAGCAGCTCGGGGGTTAGGGGGAATCAGCTCACAGATACGCAGTATTTT. Amino acids: CASSSGVRGNQLTDTQYF.